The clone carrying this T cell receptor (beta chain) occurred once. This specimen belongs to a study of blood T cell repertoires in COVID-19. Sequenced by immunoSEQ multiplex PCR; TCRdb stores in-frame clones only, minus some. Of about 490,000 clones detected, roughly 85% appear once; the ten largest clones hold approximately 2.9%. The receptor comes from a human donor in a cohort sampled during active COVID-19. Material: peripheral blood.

CDR3: CASSLNPGLAGGLESYF. In nucleotides, the CDR3 is TGTGCCAGCAGCCTTAACCCGGGACTAGCGGGAGGGCTCGAGTCGTACTTC. This chain connects TRBV5-4 to TRBJ2-7, with 16 nucleotides matching TRBD2. This CDR3 region has 17 residues. The trim removed 4 bases at V and 12 bases at J, leaving 16 bases unmatched. Germline V CDR1 and CDR2: SGHNT, YYREEE (reference sequence).